One T cell receptor (beta chain) is described in this entry. This sample stems from a study of blood T cell repertoires in COVID-19. Assay used: immunoSEQ multiplex PCR; TCRdb lists only in-frame clones, some missing. The sample contains approximately 670,000 clones, 75% to 90% of which appear only once. V shed 2 bases and J shed 0 bases, with 14 bases lying between them. The CDR3 runs 17 residues. Per germline, CDR1 ENHRY and CDR2 SYGVKD. This clonotype was sampled from a woman between 18 and 29 years old with acute or convalescent COVID-19. V usage is TRBV10-3 and J usage is TRBJ2-1; D unresolved. Sequenced: peripheral blood. CDR3 sequence reads: CAISEPWYWSSYNEQFF. CDR3 bases: TGTGCCATCAGTGAGCCCTGGTACTGGAGCTCCTACAATGAGCAGTTCTTC.